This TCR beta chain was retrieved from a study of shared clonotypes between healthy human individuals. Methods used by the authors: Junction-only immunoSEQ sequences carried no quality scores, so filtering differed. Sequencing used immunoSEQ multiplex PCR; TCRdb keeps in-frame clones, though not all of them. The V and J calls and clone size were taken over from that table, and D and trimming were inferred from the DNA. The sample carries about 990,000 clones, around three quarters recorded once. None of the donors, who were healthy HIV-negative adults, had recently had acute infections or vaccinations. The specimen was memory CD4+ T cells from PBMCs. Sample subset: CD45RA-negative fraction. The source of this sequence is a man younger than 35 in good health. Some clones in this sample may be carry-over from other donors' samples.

The CDR3: CASSLEGVMNTEAFF. The CDR3 DNA follows: TGTGCCAGCAGCTTAGAGGGAGTGATGAACACTGAAGCTTTCTTT. The rearrangement joins TRBV7-8 to TRBJ1-1, with D unresolved. Trimming shortened V by 1 base and J by 0 bases, and 9 bases separated the two germline ends. The CDR3 is made up of 15 amino acids. Germline CDR1 SGHVS, CDR2 FQNEAQ.